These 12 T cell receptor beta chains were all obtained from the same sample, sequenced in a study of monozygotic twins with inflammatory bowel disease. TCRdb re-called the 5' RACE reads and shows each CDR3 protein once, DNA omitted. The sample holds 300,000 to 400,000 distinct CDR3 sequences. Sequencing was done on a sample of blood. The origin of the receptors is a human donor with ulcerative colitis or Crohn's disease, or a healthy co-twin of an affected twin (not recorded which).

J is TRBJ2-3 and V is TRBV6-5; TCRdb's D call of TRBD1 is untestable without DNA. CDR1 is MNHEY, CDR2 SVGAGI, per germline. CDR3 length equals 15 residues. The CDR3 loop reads CASSWTGTGMDTQYF.

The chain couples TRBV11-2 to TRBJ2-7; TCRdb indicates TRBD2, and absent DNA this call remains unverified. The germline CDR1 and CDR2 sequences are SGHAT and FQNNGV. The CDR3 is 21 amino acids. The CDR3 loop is CASSLNPPGTSGGRGYPEQYF.

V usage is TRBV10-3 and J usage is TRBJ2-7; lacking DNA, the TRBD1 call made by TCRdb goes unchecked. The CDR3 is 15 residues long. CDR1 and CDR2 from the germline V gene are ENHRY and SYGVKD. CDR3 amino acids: CAITEGGLSSYEQYF.

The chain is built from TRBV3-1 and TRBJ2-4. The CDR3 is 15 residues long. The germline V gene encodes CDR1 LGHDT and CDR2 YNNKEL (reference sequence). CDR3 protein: CASSQEGSQINIQYF.

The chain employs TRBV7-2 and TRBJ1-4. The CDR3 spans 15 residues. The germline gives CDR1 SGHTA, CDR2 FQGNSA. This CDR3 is CASSLWASTNEKLFF.

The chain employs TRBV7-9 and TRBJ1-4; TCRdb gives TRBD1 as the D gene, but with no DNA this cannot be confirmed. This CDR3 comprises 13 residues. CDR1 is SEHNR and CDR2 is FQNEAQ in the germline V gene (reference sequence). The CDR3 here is CASSKTGEEKLFF.

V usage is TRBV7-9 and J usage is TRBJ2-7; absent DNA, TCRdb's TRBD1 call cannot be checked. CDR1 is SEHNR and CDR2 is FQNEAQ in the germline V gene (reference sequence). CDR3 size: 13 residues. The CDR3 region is CASSRRTGTEQYF.

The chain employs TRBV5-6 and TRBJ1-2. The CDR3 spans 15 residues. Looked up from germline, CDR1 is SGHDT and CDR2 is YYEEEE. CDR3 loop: CASSLEGPTLLGYTF. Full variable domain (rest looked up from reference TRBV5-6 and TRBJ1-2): DAGVTQSPTHLIKTRGQQVTLRCSPKSGHDTVSWYQQALGQGPQFIFQYYEEEERQRGNFPDRFSGHQFPNYSSELNVNALLLGDSALYLCASSLEGPTLLGYTFGSGTRLTVV.

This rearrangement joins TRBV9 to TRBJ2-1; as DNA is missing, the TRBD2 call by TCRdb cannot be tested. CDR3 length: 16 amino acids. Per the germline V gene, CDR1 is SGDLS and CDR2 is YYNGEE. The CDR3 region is CASSVDYREGRNEQFF. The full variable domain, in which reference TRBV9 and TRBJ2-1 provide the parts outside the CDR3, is DSGVTQTPKHLITATGQRVTLRCSPRSGDLSVYWYQQSLDQGLQFLIQYYNGEERAKGNILERFSAQQFPDLHSELNLSSLELGDSALYFCASSVDYREGRNEQFFGPGTRLTVL.

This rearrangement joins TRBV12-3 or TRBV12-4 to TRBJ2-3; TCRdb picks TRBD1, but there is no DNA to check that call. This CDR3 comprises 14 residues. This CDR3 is CASSTPGGLGTQYF.

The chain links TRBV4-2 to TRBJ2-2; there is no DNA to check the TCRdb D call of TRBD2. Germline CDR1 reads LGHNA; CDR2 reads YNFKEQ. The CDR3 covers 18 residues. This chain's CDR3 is CASSKGLAGGNNTGELFF.

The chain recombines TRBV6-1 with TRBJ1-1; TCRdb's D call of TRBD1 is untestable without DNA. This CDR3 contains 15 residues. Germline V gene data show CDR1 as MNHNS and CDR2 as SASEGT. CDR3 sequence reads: CASKPQGSVNTEAFF.